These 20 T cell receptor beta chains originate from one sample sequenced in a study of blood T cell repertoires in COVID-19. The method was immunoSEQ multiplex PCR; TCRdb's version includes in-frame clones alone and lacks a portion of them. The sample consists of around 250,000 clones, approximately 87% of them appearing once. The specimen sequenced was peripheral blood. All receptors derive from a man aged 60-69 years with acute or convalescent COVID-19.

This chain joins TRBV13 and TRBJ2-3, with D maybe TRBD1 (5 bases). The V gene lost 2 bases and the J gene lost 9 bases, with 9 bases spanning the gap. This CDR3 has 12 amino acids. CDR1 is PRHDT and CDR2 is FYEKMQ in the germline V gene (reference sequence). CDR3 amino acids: CASSLRGSTQYF. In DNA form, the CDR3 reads TGTGCCAGCAGCTTAAGGGGAAGCACGCAGTATTTT.

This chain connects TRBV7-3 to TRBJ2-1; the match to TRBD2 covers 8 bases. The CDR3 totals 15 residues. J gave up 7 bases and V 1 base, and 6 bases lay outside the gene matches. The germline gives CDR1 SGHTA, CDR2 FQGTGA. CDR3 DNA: TGTGCCAGCAGCTTAAGAAGCGGGAGCTGGAATGAGCAGTTCTTC. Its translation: CASSLRSGSWNEQFF. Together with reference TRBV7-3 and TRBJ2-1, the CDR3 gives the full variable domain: GAGVSQTPSNKVTEKGKYVELRCDPISGHTALYWYRQSLGQGPEFLIYFQGTGAADDSGLPNDRFFAVRPEGSVSTLKIQRTERGDSAVYLCASSLRSGSWNEQFFGPGTRLTVL.

The DNA of the CDR3 is TGTGCCAGCAGCTCTCGACAGGGGGCGCCTGAAGCTTTCTTT. Amino acid sequence: CASSSRQGAPEAFF. V usage is TRBV7-2 and J usage is TRBJ1-1; 10 bases match TRBD1. V was pared by 4 bases and J by 6 bases, with 5 bases of the junction left unmatched. The V gene's germline CDR1 is SGHTA and CDR2 FQGNSA. This CDR3 region has 14 residues.

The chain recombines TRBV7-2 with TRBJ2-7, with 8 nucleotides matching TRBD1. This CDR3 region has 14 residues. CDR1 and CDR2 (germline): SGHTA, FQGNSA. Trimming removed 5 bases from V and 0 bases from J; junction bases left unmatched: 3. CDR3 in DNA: TGTGCCAGCAGCGTACAGGGGGACTCCTACGAGCAGTACTTC. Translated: CASSVQGDSYEQYF.

The CDR3 sequence: CASTPARAGELFF. As DNA, the CDR3 is TGTGCCAGCACCCCCGCCCGGGCCGGGGAGCTGTTTTTT. This sequence joins TRBV6-2 or TRBV6-3 and TRBJ2-2; no clear D. CDR1 and CDR2 (germline): MNHEY, SVGEGT. The V and J ends lost 7 bases and 6 bases respectively, with 12 bases between them. The CDR3 loop spans 13 amino acids.

The CDR3 spells CASSLLSGGLEEDTQYF. The CDR3 DNA reads TGTGCCAGCAGCTTACTTAGCGGGGGCCTTGAGGAAGATACGCAGTATTTT. The V gene is TRBV7-9, the J gene TRBJ2-3; 9 bases map to TRBD2. CDR1 and CDR2 (germline): SEHNR, FQNEAQ (reference sequence). This CDR3 is built from 17 residues. V lost 2 bases, J lost 5 bases, and 11 bases stayed unmatched.

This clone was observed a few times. The CDR3 region has the DNA TGCAGCGTTGAGAACAGGGTAGGTTTAGGGACTGAAGCTTTCTTT. The encoded protein is CSVENRVGLGTEAFF. V gene TRBV29-1 combines with J gene TRBJ1-1, with D maybe TRBD1 (6 bases). Germline lookup yields CDR1 SQVTM and CDR2 ANQGSEA. The CDR3 extends over 15 amino acids. The V end lost 3 bases, the J end lost 5 bases, and 19 bases lay between the germline ends.

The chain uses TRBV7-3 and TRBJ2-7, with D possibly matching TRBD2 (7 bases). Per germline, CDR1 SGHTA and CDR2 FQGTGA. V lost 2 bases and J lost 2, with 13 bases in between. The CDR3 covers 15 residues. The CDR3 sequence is CASSLHGGPTYEQYF. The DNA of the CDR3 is TGTGCCAGCAGCTTACACGGGGGGCCAACCTACGAGCAGTACTTC.

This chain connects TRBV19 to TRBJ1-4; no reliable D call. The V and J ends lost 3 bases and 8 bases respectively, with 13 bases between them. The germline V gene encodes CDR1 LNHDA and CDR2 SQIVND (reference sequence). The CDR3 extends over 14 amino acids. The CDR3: CASSMRGAGEKLFF. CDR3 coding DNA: TGTGCCAGTAGTATGCGGGGTGCCGGAGAAAAACTGTTTTTT.

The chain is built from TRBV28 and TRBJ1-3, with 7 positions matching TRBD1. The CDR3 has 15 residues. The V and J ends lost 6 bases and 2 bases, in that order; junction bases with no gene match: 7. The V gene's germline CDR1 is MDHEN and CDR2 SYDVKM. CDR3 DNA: TGTGCCAGCAGCACCGGGACAGTTACTGGAAACACCATATATTTT. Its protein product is CASSTGTVTGNTIYF.

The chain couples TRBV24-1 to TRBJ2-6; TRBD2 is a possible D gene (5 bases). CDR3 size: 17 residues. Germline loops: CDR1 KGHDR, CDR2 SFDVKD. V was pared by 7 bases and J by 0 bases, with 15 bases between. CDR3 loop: CATSPDYGSSGANVLTF. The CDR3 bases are TGTGCCACCAGCCCCGACTACGGTAGCTCTGGGGCCAACGTCCTGACTTTC.

The CDR3 region has the DNA TGTGCCAGCAGCTTATTCTTATTATTGGACGGACAACCCCCCTACGAGCAGTACTTC. Protein product: CASSLFLLLDGQPPYEQYF. V usage is TRBV7-8 and J usage is TRBJ2-7; TRBD1 might be the D (5 bases). CDR3 length: 19 amino acids. The V end lost 2 bases, the J end lost 2 bases, and 25 bases lay between the germline ends. Per germline, CDR1 SGHVS and CDR2 FQNEAQ.

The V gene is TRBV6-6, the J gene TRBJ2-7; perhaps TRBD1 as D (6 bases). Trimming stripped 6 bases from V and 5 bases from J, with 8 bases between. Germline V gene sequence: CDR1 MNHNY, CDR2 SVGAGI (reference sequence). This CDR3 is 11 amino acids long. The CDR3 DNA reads TGTGCCAGCAGCAGGACAGACGAGCAGTACTTC. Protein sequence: CASSRTDEQYF.

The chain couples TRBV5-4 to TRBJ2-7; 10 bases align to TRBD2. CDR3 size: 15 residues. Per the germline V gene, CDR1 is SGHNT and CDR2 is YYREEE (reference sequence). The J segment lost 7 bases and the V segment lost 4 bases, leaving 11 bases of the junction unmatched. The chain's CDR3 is CASSPVGSGRGEQYF. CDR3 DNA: TGTGCCAGCAGCCCGGTCGGCAGCGGGAGGGGTGAGCAGTACTTC.

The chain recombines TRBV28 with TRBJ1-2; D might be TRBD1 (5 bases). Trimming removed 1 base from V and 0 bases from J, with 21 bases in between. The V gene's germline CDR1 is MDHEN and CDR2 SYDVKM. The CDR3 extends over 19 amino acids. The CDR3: CASSLSPQQGHAPNYGYTF. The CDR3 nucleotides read TGTGCCAGCAGTTTATCCCCCCAGCAGGGTCATGCCCCTAACTATGGCTACACCTTC.

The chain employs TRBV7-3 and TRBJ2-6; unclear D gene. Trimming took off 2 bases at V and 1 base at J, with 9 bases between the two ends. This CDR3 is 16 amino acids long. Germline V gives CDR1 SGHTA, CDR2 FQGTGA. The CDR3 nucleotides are TGTGCCAGCAGCTTACTTCCAGGATCTGGGGCCAACGTCCTGACTTTC. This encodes CASSLLPGSGANVLTF. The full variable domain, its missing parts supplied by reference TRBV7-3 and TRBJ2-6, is GAGVSQTPSNKVTEKGKYVELRCDPISGHTALYWYRQSLGQGPEFLIYFQGTGAADDSGLPNDRFFAVRPEGSVSTLKIQRTERGDSAVYLCASSLLPGSGANVLTFGAGSRLTVL.

CDR3 in amino acids: CASSLKLGTGAADTQYF. The DNA for the CDR3 is TGTGCCAGCAGTTTAAAGCTGGGGACAGGGGCCGCAGATACGCAGTATTTT. The gene calls are TRBV27 and TRBJ2-3; 10 nucleotides line up with TRBD1. Trimming cost V 2 bases and J 4 bases; bases outside gene matches: 9. This CDR3 spans 17 amino acids. Germline V gene sequence: CDR1 MNHEY, CDR2 SMNVEV (reference sequence).

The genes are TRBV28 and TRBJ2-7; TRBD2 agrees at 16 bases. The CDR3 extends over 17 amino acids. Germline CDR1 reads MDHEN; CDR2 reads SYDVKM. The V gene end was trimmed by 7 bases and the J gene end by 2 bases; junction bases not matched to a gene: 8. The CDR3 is CASTGTSGRARPYEQYF. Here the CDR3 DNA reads TGTGCCAGCACCGGGACTAGCGGGAGGGCCCGACCCTACGAGCAGTACTTC.

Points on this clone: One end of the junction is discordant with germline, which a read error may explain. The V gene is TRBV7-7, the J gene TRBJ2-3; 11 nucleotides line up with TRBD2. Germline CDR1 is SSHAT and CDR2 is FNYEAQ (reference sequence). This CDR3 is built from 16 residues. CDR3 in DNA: TGTGCTAGCAGCCCCGAACTAGCGGGGGGCACAGATACGCAGTATTTT. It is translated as CASSPELAGGTDTQYF.

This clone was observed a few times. CDR3 amino acids: CSALGGTGYTF. The CDR3 DNA reads as TGCAGTGCCCTAGGGGGAACTGGCTACACCTTC. The rearrangement links TRBV20-1 to TRBJ1-2, with D tentatively TRBD1 (6 bases). V gave up 6 bases and J gave up 7 bases, with 12 bases separating them. CDR1 and CDR2 (germline): DFQATT, SNEGSKA (reference sequence). CDR3 length: 11 amino acids.